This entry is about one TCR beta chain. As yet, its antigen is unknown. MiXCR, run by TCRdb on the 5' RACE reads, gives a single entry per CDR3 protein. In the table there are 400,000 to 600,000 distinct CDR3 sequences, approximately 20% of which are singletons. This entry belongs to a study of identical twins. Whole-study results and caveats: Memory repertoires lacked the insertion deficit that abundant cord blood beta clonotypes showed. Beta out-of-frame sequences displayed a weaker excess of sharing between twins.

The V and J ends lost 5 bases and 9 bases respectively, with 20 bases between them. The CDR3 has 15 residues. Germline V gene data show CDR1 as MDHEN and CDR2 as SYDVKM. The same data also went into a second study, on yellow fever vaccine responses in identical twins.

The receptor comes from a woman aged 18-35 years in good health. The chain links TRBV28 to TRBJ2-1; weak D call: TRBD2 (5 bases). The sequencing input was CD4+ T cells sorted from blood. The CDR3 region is CASSTLGGGRTEQFF. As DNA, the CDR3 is TGTGCCAGCAGTACCCTTGGCGGAGGCCGAACTGAGCAGTTCTTC.